Listed here is a single T cell receptor beta chain. No cognate antigen has been identified for it. Base qualities are not recorded, but no much larger clone differs from it by a single base. V is reduced by 4 bases and J by 1 base, leaving a spacing of 8 bases between them. The CDR3 holds 13 amino acids from the cysteine to the phenylalanine. Just CDR3 DNA is preserved here, 39 bases in frame from base 1. Enrolling through a virtual design, the prospective study's participants ranged in age from roughly 18 to 89 years and lived across roughly 23 United States geographic areas. In the prospective study, cohorts were assigned on the basis of participant-reported clinical history obtained from a screening survey and a study questionnaire. Exposed participants had been in contact with someone with a PCR-confirmed or clinician-diagnosed COVID-19 case within 2 weeks of study entry. Mobile phlebotomists in the prospective study collected whole blood, serum and a nasopharyngeal or oropharyngeal swab from every participant. Over an approximately 2-month period, participants in the prospective study had the option of providing additional blood draws and questionnaires. Prospective study blood samples were shipped either frozen or at room temperature before DNA extraction.

This record belongs to a study of blood T cell repertoires in COVID-19 (dated by TCRdb to 2020 to 2022). Background for the entire study: The collaborator samples originated in the United States, Italy and Spain and spanned the acute and convalescent phases of COVID-19. The material from the prospective study consisted of cDNA or gDNA derived from T cells, B-cell-depleted T cells, or PBMCs. Subjects who had been exposed to COVID-19, were actively infected with it, or had recovered from it provided the deeply sampled blood TCRbeta repertoires that made up the dataset. The repertoires were released in a freely available public database intended as a resource for research on the immune response to SARS-CoV-2. The samples were drawn from two sources: the first 160 participants of the ongoing ImmuneRACE study, and 1,254 subjects contributed by 6 global collaborators. A de-identified subject ID, COVID-19 status, age in years and sex were almost always included in the sample metadata. Where HLA class I and class II types were available, the types were taken from metadata supplied by the sample provider, not from assay-based typing. The investigation overall reported the following: How much clinical and demographic metadata was included differed by source and by participant, and the metadata was provided uncurated.

The immunoSEQ Assay, a bias-controlled multiplex PCR, was used to amplify TCRbeta CDR3 regions from genomic DNA. The authors' pipeline ran thus. Within the assay, amplification of reference gene primers was used to estimate how many nucleated cells each sample contained. To quantify the absolute abundance of each unique TCRbeta CDR3 rearrangement, sequence reads were collapsed and filtered. Productive Simpson clonality was computed per sample as the square root of Simpson's diversity index over productive rearrangements. TCRdb stores this immuneACCESS table with in-frame sequences only. Part of the clones is absent; in the studies checked, under half of the shortfall reflects unresolved V genes, and no reason is known for the rest. V, J and clone size reflect that table, while D and trimming were determined from the DNA. Within this sample are some 270,000 clones, with around 93% of them counted one time only. The top ten clones comprise around 2.8% of the sample.

Specimen: PBMCs or T cells enriched from blood (not recorded which). The chain uses TRBV12-3 or TRBV12-4 and TRBJ2-7; the D segment could be TRBD1, given 6 matching bases. This clonotype was sampled from a middle-aged man who had been exposed to COVID-19. The CDR3 region reads CASSSDSSYEQYF. At the DNA level, the sequence is TGTGCCAGCAGTTCGGACAGTTCCTACGAGCAGTACTTC.